Listed below are T cell receptor beta chains from one sample, sequenced in a study of long-term antiretroviral therapy in people with HIV. Using immunoSEQ multiplex PCR, the repertoire was profiled, and TCRdb retains in-frame clones only, with some absent. In the table there are 25,000 to 30,000 clones, around 85% of which are singletons. Sample: unsorted PBMCs, taken about 5 years after starting antiretroviral therapy. The receptors derive from a man aged 40-55 years with HIV. The CDR3 runs from the conserved cysteine through the conserved F or W. The D gene is left open where the match is weak. Where a row states a size, it is once, few, many or the class of an expanded clone; other rows omit it.

>NA|TRBJ2-2|NA|TRBV9
CASRDRPNTGELFF
TGTGCCAGCAGAGACAGGCCTAACACCGGGGAGCTGTTTTTT
>NA|TRBJ2-2|NA|TRBV28
CASSYQTKSNTGELFF
TGTGCCAGCAGTTACCAGACAAAGTCGAACACCGGGGAGCTGTTTTTT
>NA|TRBJ2-7|NA|TRBV5-1
CASSLGIFLDEQYF
TGCGCCAGCAGCCTAGGGATTTTTCTAGACGAGCAGTACTTC
>NA|TRBJ2-2|NA|TRBV4-2
CASSQENGAGELFF
TGTGCCAGCAGCCAAGAGAACGGGGCCGGGGAGCTGTTTTTT
>TRBD1|TRBJ1-2|few|TRBV11-2
CAGRGPDYGYTF
TGTGCCGGGAGGGGGCCAGACTATGGCTACACCTTC
>NA|TRBJ2-7|once|TRBV5-8
CASSYPGEQYF
TGTGCCAGCAGCTACCCAGGCGAGCAGTACTTC
>TRBD2|TRBJ2-7|few|TRBV10-1
CASAGLGRGEQYF
TGCGCCAGTGCCGGACTAGGACGAGGCGAGCAGTACTTC
>TRBD2|TRBJ2-2|NA|TRBV4-2
CASSQDPTSGRAINTGELFF
TGTGCCAGCAGCCAAGATCCAACTAGCGGGAGGGCTATAAACACCGGGGAGCTGTTTTTT
>NA|TRBJ2-7|NA|TRBV5-1
CASSYDTEQYF
TGCGCCAGCAGTTATGACACCGAGCAGTACTTC
>NA|TRBJ1-5|NA|TRBV19
CASSNGNQPQHF
TGTGCCAGTAGTAATGGGAATCAGCCCCAGCATTTT
>TRBD1|TRBJ2-2|NA|TRBV27
CASRGTGATPYTGELFF
TGTGCCAGCAGGGGGACAGGGGCCACCCCCTACACCGGGGAGCTGTTTTTT
>TRBD1|TRBJ2-7|NA|TRBV29-1
CSVIGGTGSTYEQYF
TGCAGCGTTATAGGGGGGACAGGGTCAACCTACGAGCAGTACTTC
>TRBD2|TRBJ2-1|NA|TRBV10-3
CAISPPGLSYNEQFF
TGTGCCATCAGTCCACCGGGACTATCATACAATGAGCAGTTCTTC
>NA|TRBJ2-1|NA|TRBV19
CASTGGGINNEQFF
TGTGCCAGTACGGGTGGGGGGATAAACAATGAGCAGTTCTTC
>TRBD1|TRBJ1-1|NA|TRBV18
CASSPLRTGLKNTEAFF
TGTGCCAGCTCACCTCTCCGGACAGGATTAAAGAACACTGAAGCTTTCTTT
>NA|TRBJ2-2|NA|TRBV27
CASSTSGGELFF
TGTGCCAGCAGCACTTCCGGCGGGGAGCTGTTTTTT
>NA|TRBJ1-6|NA|TRBV15
CATSRTGDNSPLHF
TGTGCCACCAGCAGAACAGGAGATAATTCACCCCTCCACTTT
>NA|TRBJ1-6|NA|TRBV19
CASSIDLGQYADSPLHF
TGTGCCAGTAGTATAGATCTAGGACAGTATGCGGATTCACCCCTCCACTTT
>NA|TRBJ1-3|few|TRBV4-3
CASSQDRGNTIYF
TGCGCCAGCAGCCAAGATAGGGGAAACACCATATATTTT
>TRBD2|TRBJ2-1|NA|TRBV19
CASSIENGGRAGNEQFF
TGTGCCAGTAGTATAGAGAATGGCGGGAGGGCCGGAAATGAGCAGTTCTTC
>TRBD1|TRBJ1-1|NA|TRBV7-2
CASSLRETGRTEAFF
TGTGCCAGCAGCTTACGGGAGACAGGGAGAACTGAAGCTTTCTTT
>NA|TRBJ2-5|NA|TRBV7-9
CASSRMGTQYF
TGTGCCAGCAGCCGTATGGGGACCCAGTACTTC
>NA|TRBJ2-7|few|TRBV5-1
CASSRTEGIYEQYF
TGCGCCAGCAGCCGGACAGAAGGGATCTACGAGCAGTACTTC
>TRBD1|TRBJ2-1|NA|TRBV5-1
CASSSGQGNEQFF
TGCGCCAGCAGCTCGGGACAGGGTAATGAGCAGTTCTTC
>TRBD2|TRBJ2-1|NA|TRBV5-4
CASTLAGVYNEQFF
TGTGCCAGCACCCTAGCGGGGGTTTACAATGAGCAGTTCTTC
>NA|TRBJ2-7|NA|TRBV28
CASSPSGPNSYEQYF
TGTGCCAGCAGTCCATCCGGGCCAAACTCCTACGAGCAGTACTTC